This TCR beta chain was sequenced for a study of immune heterogeneity within non-small cell lung tumors. Study-wide results and caveats: High-frequency T-cell receptor beta clonotypes differed largely between individual patients. Both recurring identical dominant CDR3 beta clonotypes and site-unique high-frequency clones were observed across tumor sites within a patient. Local tumor mutational burden showed a correlation with local T-cell clonality that was moderate but significant (R 0.3 to 0.35).

Samples each supplied around 600 ng of bulk tumor genomic DNA as template. Several spatially distant biopsies were obtained per primary tumor intraoperatively. The study cohort was described as untreated, and its members had newly diagnosed non-small cell lung cancer. They went on to have curative surgery. A total of more than twelve patients with newly diagnosed non-small cell lung cancer, all of whom were undergoing surgery with curative intent, made up the donors. CDR3 of TCR beta was amplified by multiplex PCR that used 32 V and 13 J primers. Using its own MiXCR run on the multiplex PCR reads, TCRdb lists one record per CDR3 protein. The table has some 10,000 distinct CDR3 sequences, less than 30% seen once. CDR1 is MNHEY and CDR2 is SVGEGT in the germline V gene. CDR3 length equals 12 residues. For this clonotype: Its antigen remains unidentified.

The chain employs TRBV6-2 or TRBV6-3 and TRBJ2-7, with D unresolved. The source of this sequence is an older woman with non-small cell lung cancer. The sample was lung tumor tissue. CDR3 amino acids: CDRSYSTGKQYF. CDR3 nucleotides: TGTGACAGAAGTTACTCGACGGGCAAGCAGTACTTC.